Listed below are T cell receptor beta chains from one sample, sequenced in a study of neurological immune-mediated disorders. MiXCR was run by TCRdb on the 5' RACE reads, yielding one entry per CDR3 protein. Here the sample spans around 15,000 distinct CDR3 sequences, 20% to 25% being singletons. Material for sequencing was PBMCs. These receptors came from a man aged 45 to 65 in good health. Both conserved end residues are trimmed from each CDR3. The order of the fields is J gene, clone size, V gene, CDR3 protein. Rows may omit the clone size; those that give it use once, few, many or a size class.

J gene: TRBJ2-3
clone size: NA
V gene: TRBV9
CDR3 protein: ASSVDPGDTQY

J gene: TRBJ2-7
clone size: many
V gene: TRBV12-3/TRBV12-4
CDR3 protein: ASSLASLAGAIYYEQY

J gene: TRBJ1-6
clone size: many
V gene: TRBV7-2
CDR3 protein: ASRGGVSPLH

J gene: TRBJ2-3
clone size: NA
V gene: TRBV6-5
CDR3 protein: ASSFASGTGPTDTQY

J gene: TRBJ2-3
clone size: NA
V gene: TRBV6-2/TRBV6-3
CDR3 protein: ASSPKRSFRDTQY

J gene: TRBJ2-1
clone size: once
V gene: TRBV7-9
CDR3 protein: ASSLGRETRKNEQF

J gene: TRBJ2-5
clone size: many
V gene: TRBV21-1
CDR3 protein: ASSKALGASGETQY

J gene: TRBJ1-1
clone size: NA
V gene: TRBV20-1
CDR3 protein: SARVWGGTEAF

J gene: TRBJ2-7
clone size: many
V gene: TRBV14
CDR3 protein: ASSQVGPSRGASYEQY

J gene: TRBJ2-7
clone size: medium-sized
V gene: TRBV7-2
CDR3 protein: ASSFSSYEQY

J gene: TRBJ2-7
clone size: medium-sized
V gene: TRBV5-1
CDR3 protein: ASNSGGPPNEQY

J gene: TRBJ1-1
clone size: many
V gene: TRBV29-1
CDR3 protein: SVSKNTEAF

J gene: TRBJ2-6
clone size: many
V gene: TRBV20-1
CDR3 protein: SVGRSSGANVLT

J gene: TRBJ1-4
clone size: many
V gene: TRBV6-5
CDR3 protein: ASSYDRYNEKLF

J gene: TRBJ1-5
clone size: medium-sized
V gene: TRBV29-1
CDR3 protein: SVAGQGGNQPQH

J gene: TRBJ2-7
clone size: NA
V gene: TRBV20-1
CDR3 protein: SASFPGGLYEQY

J gene: TRBJ2-7
clone size: many
V gene: TRBV20-1
CDR3 protein: SALGASGSSYEQY

J gene: TRBJ2-7
clone size: many
V gene: TRBV20-1
CDR3 protein: SAVGSGEVHEQY

J gene: TRBJ1-5
clone size: NA
V gene: TRBV20-1
CDR3 protein: SASGYGQPQH

J gene: TRBJ2-3
clone size: many
V gene: TRBV20-1
CDR3 protein: SAPTGTDTQY

J gene: TRBJ2-7
clone size: many
V gene: TRBV20-1
CDR3 protein: SARGPFSAPYEQY

J gene: TRBJ2-6
clone size: NA
V gene: TRBV5-1
CDR3 protein: ASSPKWPGDPFTSGANVLT

J gene: TRBJ2-7
clone size: NA
V gene: TRBV24-1
CDR3 protein: ATSDPLASHEQY

J gene: TRBJ2-1
clone size: many
V gene: TRBV7-3
CDR3 protein: ASSLKWWGAGGYNEQF

J gene: TRBJ2-3
clone size: many
V gene: TRBV7-2
CDR3 protein: ASSLAIAGGDTQY

J gene: TRBJ2-7
clone size: once
V gene: TRBV5-1
CDR3 protein: ASSRAGGAYEQY

J gene: TRBJ2-7
clone size: many
V gene: TRBV18
CDR3 protein: ASSQGGQTYEQY

J gene: TRBJ2-2
clone size: NA
V gene: TRBV7-3
CDR3 protein: ASSLVPAGVGTGELF

J gene: TRBJ2-7
clone size: many
V gene: TRBV27
CDR3 protein: ATKSGGYEQY

J gene: TRBJ2-5
clone size: NA
V gene: TRBV10-3
CDR3 protein: AISSGISGSQETQY

J gene: TRBJ1-1
clone size: NA
V gene: TRBV28
CDR3 protein: ASSFPPPREAF

J gene: TRBJ2-1
clone size: many
V gene: TRBV20-1
CDR3 protein: SARGSGFSNEQF

J gene: TRBJ2-3
clone size: many
V gene: TRBV20-1
CDR3 protein: SARATSGTLTDTQY

J gene: TRBJ2-1
clone size: many
V gene: TRBV20-1
CDR3 protein: SARWLAGVNEQF

J gene: TRBJ1-6
clone size: many
V gene: TRBV7-2
CDR3 protein: ASSLVEGYNSPLH

J gene: TRBJ2-5
clone size: many
V gene: TRBV4-3
CDR3 protein: ASSQGTGVQETQY

J gene: TRBJ2-2
clone size: many
V gene: TRBV7-2
CDR3 protein: ASKLAGVGTGELF

J gene: TRBJ1-4
clone size: many
V gene: TRBV7-9
CDR3 protein: ASSLGQHPNEKLF

J gene: TRBJ2-3
clone size: once
V gene: TRBV7-2
CDR3 protein: ASSLTWSTDTQY

J gene: TRBJ2-2
clone size: many
V gene: TRBV7-3
CDR3 protein: ASSPGGSTGELF

J gene: TRBJ2-7
clone size: NA
V gene: TRBV7-8
CDR3 protein: ASSFYICSARKREVYEQY

J gene: TRBJ1-4
clone size: many
V gene: TRBV7-2
CDR3 protein: ASSHPPGTGVEKLF